The rows below give T cell receptor beta chains drawn from one sample of a study of OX40 agonist ivuxolimab in advanced cancers. Clones were read by immunoSEQ multiplex PCR, and TCRdb kept only the in-frame ones, dropping some. The sample comprises fewer than 100,000 clones, around 83% of which are singletons, and approximately 1.5% rests with the top ten. Sequences were derived from CD4+ or CD8+ T cells sorted from blood, sampled in a trial of the OX40 agonist ivuxolimab. The receptor source for this set is an adult with an advanced solid tumor such as melanoma, head and neck, liver or kidney cancer. Both conserved end residues are part of each CDR3. The order of the fields is V gene, clone size, CDR3 length, D gene, J gene, CDR3 protein, CDR3 DNA. A D gene is named only where the DNA matches it firmly. Size tells how often a clone was seen (once, few, many) or the class of an expanded clone, and some rows leave it out.

>TRBV28|once|16|TRBD2|TRBJ2-3
CASSFLSAGGIDTQYF
TGTGCCAGCAGTTTCCTTTCCGCGGGGGGCATCGATACGCAGTATTTT
>TRBV19|-|15|-|TRBJ2-3
CASSNLDSRPDTQYF
TGTGCCAGTAGTAACCTGGACAGTCGTCCAGATACGCAGTATTTT
>TRBV28|-|12|-|TRBJ1-4
CASLGNLEKLFF
TGTGCCAGCCTCGGAAACCTAGAAAAACTGTTTTTT
>TRBV5-1|once|19|-|TRBJ2-6
CASSLAEGRTVTGANVLTF
TGCGCCAGCAGCTTGGCCGAGGGGCGCACAGTTACTGGGGCCAACGTCCTGACTTTC
>TRBV12-5|once|14|TRBD1|TRBJ2-1
CASDGQGAYNEQFF
TGTGCTAGTGACGGGCAGGGGGCCTACAATGAGCAGTTCTTC
>TRBV7-3|-|13|-|TRBJ1-1
CASSLWTNTEAFF
TGTGCCAGCAGCTTATGGACGAACACTGAAGCTTTCTTT
>TRBV9|-|16|TRBD2|TRBJ2-3
CASSVGSGGAPDTQYF
TGTGCCAGCAGCGTAGGGAGCGGGGGGGCTCCAGATACGCAGTATTTT
>TRBV5-1|-|14|TRBD1|TRBJ1-1
CASSLGQVNTEAFF
TGCGCCAGCAGTTTGGGACAGGTTAACACTGAAGCTTTCTTT
>TRBV28|-|13|-|TRBJ2-7
CASSLSRVGKQYF
TGTGCCAGCAGTTTATCCCGAGTTGGAAAGCAGTACTTC
>TRBV6-5|-|15|TRBD1|TRBJ2-2
CASRQGTENTGELFF
TGTGCCAGCAGGCAAGGGACAGAGAACACCGGGGAGCTGTTTTTT
>TRBV20-1|-|11|-|TRBJ2-7
CSLRESYEQYF
TGCAGCCTCCGGGAGAGCTACGAGCAGTACTTC
>TRBV19|-|14|TRBD2|TRBJ2-5
CASSPGTIQETQYF
TGTGCCAGTAGTCCAGGGACTATCCAAGAGACCCAGTACTTC
>TRBV6-5|-|15|TRBD2|TRBJ2-2
CASSTFRGGTGELFF
TGTGCCAGCAGTACCTTCCGGGGGGGCACCGGGGAGCTGTTTTTT
>TRBV5-4|-|11|-|TRBJ1-1
CASMGDTEAFF
TGTGCCAGCATGGGAGACACTGAAGCTTTCTTT
>TRBV10-3|-|15|TRBD1|TRBJ1-2
CAISDSPGDRGGYTF
TGTGCCATCAGTGATTCCCCCGGGGACAGGGGAGGCTACACCTTC
>TRBV28|-|15|TRBD1|TRBJ1-6
CASRPGTGYNSPLHF
TGTGCCAGCAGACCCGGGACAGGATATAATTCACCCCTCCACTTT
>TRBV5-4|-|15|TRBD1|TRBJ1-6
CASSLAQNRGAPLHF
TGTGCCAGCAGCTTGGCACAAAACAGGGGGGCACCCCTCCACTTT
>TRBV5-1|few|17|-|TRBJ2-1
CASSSGWGGPRGNEQFF
TGCGCCAGCAGCTCGGGGTGGGGCGGGCCTAGGGGCAATGAGCAGTTCTTC
>TRBV9|-|12|-|TRBJ2-1
CASSVEDNEQFF
TGTGCCAGCAGCGTAGAGGACAATGAGCAGTTCTTC
>TRBV11-2|-|14|TRBD1|TRBJ1-2
CASSFGTGRGGYTF
TGTGCCAGCAGCTTCGGGACAGGGAGGGGCGGCTACACCTTC
>TRBV5-4|-|15|TRBD1|TRBJ1-3
CASSRGGATGNTIYF
TGTGCCAGCAGCCGAGGGGGCGCGACGGGAAACACCATATATTTT
>TRBV6-5|-|15|-|TRBJ2-5
CASSRRAANGETQYF
TGTGCCAGCAGCCGCCGGGCCGCCAACGGGGAGACCCAGTACTTC
>TRBV5-4|-|16|-|TRBJ1-1
CASSGEETTYIGEAFF
TGTGCCAGCAGCGGGGAAGAGACCACGTATATCGGTGAAGCTTTCTTT
>TRBV10-3|once|15|-|TRBJ2-1
CAISISSGSYNEQFF
TGTGCCATCAGTATAAGTAGTGGATCCTACAATGAGCAGTTCTTC
>TRBV6-5|-|13|TRBD1|TRBJ1-1
CASSSLDRQEAFF
TGTGCCAGCAGTTCCTTGGACAGGCAGGAAGCTTTCTTT
>TRBV28|-|15|TRBD1|TRBJ1-4
CARKLTGAFGEKLFF
TGTGCCAGAAAGCTCACAGGGGCGTTTGGGGAAAAACTGTTTTTT
>TRBV5-1|-|15|TRBD2|TRBJ2-1
CASSSGGGSHNEQFF
TGCGCCAGCAGTAGCGGGGGTGGTTCCCACAATGAGCAGTTCTTC
>TRBV11-2|-|13|-|TRBJ1-1
CASSSEAVTEAFF
TGTGCCAGCAGCTCGGAGGCAGTAACTGAAGCTTTCTTT
>TRBV15|-|15|TRBD2|TRBJ2-1
CATSRDPGGVDEQFF
TGTGCCACCAGCAGAGATCCGGGAGGGGTAGATGAGCAGTTCTTC
>TRBV2|-|12|-|TRBJ2-5
CASSDNEGTQYF
TGTGCCAGCAGTGATAACGAGGGGACCCAGTACTTC
>TRBV19|-|13|-|TRBJ1-1
CASSPTGNTEAFF
TGTGCCAGTAGCCCGACAGGGAACACTGAAGCTTTCTTT
>TRBV27|once|14|TRBD1|TRBJ1-6
CASALTGNYSPLHF
TGTGCCAGCGCCCTGACAGGGAATTATTCACCCCTCCACTTT
>TRBV28|few|12|-|TRBJ1-1
CASSGQLYEAFF
TGTGCCAGCAGCGGACAGCTATATGAAGCTTTCTTT
>TRBV18|-|14|-|TRBJ1-1
CASSPRGSGTEAFF
TGTGCCAGCTCACCAAGGGGTTCGGGTACTGAAGCTTTCTTT
>TRBV5-4|-|14|TRBD1|TRBJ1-4
CASSKGQGNEKLFF
TGTGCCAGCAGCAAGGGACAGGGGAATGAAAAACTGTTTTTT
>TRBV11-3|-|15|TRBD2|TRBJ2-1
CASSLGGLAGEAQFF
TGTGCCAGCAGCTTAGGCGGTCTGGCGGGAGAGGCCCAGTTCTTC
>TRBV7-2|-|14|-|TRBJ2-2
CASSLVGYTGELFF
TGTGCCAGCAGCTTAGTAGGGTACACCGGGGAGCTGTTTTTT
>TRBV19|-|16|-|TRBJ2-1
CASSTLERPPYNEQFF
TGTGCCAGTAGTACCCTCGAGAGACCCCCCTACAATGAGCAGTTCTTC
>TRBV19|once|16|TRBD1|TRBJ1-2
CASMLRDRGHIYGYTF
TGTGCCAGTATGCTCCGGGACAGGGGGCACATCTATGGCTACACCTTC
>TRBV4-2|-|15|TRBD1|TRBJ1-1
CASSPTTGGSTEAFF
TGTGCCAGCAGCCCGACGACAGGGGGCAGCACTGAAGCTTTCTTT
>TRBV11-1|-|17|-|TRBJ1-2
CASSLTRTPSRDYGYTF
TGTGCCAGCAGCTTAACCCGGACGCCCTCCAGAGACTATGGCTACACCTTC
>TRBV15|-|15|-|TRBJ2-5
CATSRDGASGETQYF
TGTGCCACCAGCAGAGATGGGGCGTCGGGAGAGACCCAGTACTTC
>TRBV10-3|-|14|TRBD2|TRBJ2-1
CAISGTSSYNEQFF
TGTGCCATCAGTGGGACTAGCTCCTACAATGAGCAGTTCTTC
>TRBV19|-|17|TRBD1|TRBJ2-3
CASSKDYGTGSTDTQYF
TGTGCCAGTAGTAAAGACTACGGGACAGGGAGCACAGATACGCAGTATTTT
>TRBV4-1|-|15|-|TRBJ1-2
CASSQPLRGNYGYTF
TGCGCCAGCAGCCAACCCCTAAGGGGCAACTATGGCTACACCTTC